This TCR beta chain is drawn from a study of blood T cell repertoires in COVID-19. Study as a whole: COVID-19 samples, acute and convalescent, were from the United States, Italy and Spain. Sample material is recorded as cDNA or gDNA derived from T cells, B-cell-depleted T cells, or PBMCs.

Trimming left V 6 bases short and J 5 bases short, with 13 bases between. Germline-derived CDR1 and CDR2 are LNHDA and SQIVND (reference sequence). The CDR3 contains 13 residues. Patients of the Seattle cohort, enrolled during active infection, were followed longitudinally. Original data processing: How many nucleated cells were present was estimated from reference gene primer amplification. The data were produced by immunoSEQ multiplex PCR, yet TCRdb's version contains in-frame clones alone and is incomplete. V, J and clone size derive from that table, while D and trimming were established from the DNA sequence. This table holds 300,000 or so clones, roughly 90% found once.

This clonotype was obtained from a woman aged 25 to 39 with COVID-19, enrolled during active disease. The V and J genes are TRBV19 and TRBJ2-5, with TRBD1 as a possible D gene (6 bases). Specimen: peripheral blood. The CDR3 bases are TGTGCCAGTAGCGAATTAAGGGGGGAGACCCAGTACTTC. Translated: CASSELRGETQYF. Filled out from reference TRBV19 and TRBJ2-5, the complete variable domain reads DGGITQSPKYLFRKEGQNVTLSCEQNLNHDAMYWYRQDPGQGLRLIYYSQIVNDFQKGDIAEGYSVSREKKESFPLTVTSAQKNPTAFYLCASSELRGETQYFGPGTRLLVL.